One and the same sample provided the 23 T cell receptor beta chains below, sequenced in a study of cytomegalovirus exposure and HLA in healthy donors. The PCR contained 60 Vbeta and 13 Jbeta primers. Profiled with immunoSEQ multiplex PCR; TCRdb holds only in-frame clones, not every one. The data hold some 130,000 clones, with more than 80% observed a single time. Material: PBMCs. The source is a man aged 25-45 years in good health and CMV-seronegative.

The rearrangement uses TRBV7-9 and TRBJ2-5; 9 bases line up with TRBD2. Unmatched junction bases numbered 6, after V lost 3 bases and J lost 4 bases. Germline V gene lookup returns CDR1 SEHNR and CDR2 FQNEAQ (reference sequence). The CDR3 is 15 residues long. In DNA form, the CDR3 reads TGTGCCAGCAGCTTTTTAGCGGGAGATCGAGAGACCCAGTACTTC. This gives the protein CASSFLAGDRETQYF.

The CDR3 sequence: CARIGASGRDTQYF. In DNA, the CDR3 is TGTGCCAGAATAGGGGCTAGCGGGAGAGATACGCAGTATTTT. This chain connects TRBV5-3 to TRBJ2-3; 10 bases are shared with TRBD2. TRBV5-3 is marked as an open reading frame, function uncertain. The CDR3 is 14 amino acids. J gave up 5 bases and V 6 bases, and 6 bases lay outside the gene matches.

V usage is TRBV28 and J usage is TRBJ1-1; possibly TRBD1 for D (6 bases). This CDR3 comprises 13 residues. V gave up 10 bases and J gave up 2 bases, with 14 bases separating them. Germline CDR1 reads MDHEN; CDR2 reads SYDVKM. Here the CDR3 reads CATRTVPNTEAFF. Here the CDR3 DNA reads TGTGCCACCCGGACAGTACCTAACACTGAAGCTTTCTTT.

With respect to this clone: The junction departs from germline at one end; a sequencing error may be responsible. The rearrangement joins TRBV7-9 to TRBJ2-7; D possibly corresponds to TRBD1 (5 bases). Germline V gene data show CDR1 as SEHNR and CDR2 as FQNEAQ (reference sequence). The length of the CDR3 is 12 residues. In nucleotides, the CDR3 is TGTTCCAGCATGAGTGACAGCTACGAGCAGTACTTC. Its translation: CSSMSDSYEQYF.

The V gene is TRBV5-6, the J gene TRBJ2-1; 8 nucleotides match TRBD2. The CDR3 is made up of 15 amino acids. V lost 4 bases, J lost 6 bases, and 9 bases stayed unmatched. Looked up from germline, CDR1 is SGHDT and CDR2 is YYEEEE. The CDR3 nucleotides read TGTGCCAGCAGCCAGGGACTAGTTTTTACCAATGAGCAGTTCTTC. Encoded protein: CASSQGLVFTNEQFF. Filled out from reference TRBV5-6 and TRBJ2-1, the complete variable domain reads DAGVTQSPTHLIKTRGQQVTLRCSPKSGHDTVSWYQQALGQGPQFIFQYYEEEERQRGNFPDRFSGHQFPNYSSELNVNALLLGDSALYLCASSQGLVFTNEQFFGPGTRLTVL.

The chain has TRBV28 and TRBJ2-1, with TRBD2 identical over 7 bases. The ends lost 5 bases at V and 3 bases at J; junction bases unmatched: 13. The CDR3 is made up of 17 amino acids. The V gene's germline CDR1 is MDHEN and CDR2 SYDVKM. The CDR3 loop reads CASSPPPSLADYNEQFF. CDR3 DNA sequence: TGTGCCAGCAGTCCACCCCCAAGTCTAGCGGACTACAATGAGCAGTTCTTC.

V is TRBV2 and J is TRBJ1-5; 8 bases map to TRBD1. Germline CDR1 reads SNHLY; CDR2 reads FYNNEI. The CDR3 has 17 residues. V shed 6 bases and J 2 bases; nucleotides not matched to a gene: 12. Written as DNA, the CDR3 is TGTGCCAGCAGACACCTACGGACAGGGCGAGGCAATCAGCCCCAGCATTTT. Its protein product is CASRHLRTGRGNQPQHF.

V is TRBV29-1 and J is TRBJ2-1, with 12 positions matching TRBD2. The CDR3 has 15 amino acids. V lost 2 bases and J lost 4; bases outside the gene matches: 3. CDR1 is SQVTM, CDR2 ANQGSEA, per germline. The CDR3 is CSVETTSGRYNEQFF. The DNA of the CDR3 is TGCAGCGTTGAAACAACTAGCGGGAGGTACAATGAGCAGTTCTTC.

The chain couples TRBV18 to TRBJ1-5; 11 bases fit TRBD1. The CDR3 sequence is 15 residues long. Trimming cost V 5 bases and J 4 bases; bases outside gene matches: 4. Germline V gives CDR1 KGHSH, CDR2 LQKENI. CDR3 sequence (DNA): TGTGCCAGCTCATTAGGACAGGGGGCTAATCAGCCCCAGCATTTT. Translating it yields CASSLGQGANQPQHF.

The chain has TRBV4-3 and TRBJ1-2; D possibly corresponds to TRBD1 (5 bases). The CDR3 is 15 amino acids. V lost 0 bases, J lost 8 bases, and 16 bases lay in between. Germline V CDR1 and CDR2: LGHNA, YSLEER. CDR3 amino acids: CASSQDAGSRLGYTF. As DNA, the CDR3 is TGCGCCAGCAGCCAAGATGCAGGGTCGAGGTTAGGCTACACCTTC.

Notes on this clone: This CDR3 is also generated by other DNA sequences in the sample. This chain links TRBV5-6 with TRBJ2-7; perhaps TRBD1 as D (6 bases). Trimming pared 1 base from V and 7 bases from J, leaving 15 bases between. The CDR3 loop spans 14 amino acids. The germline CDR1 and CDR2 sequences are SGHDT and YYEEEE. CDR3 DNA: TGTGCCAGCAGCTTGCGAGCGCCCAGGGGAGAGCAGTACTTC. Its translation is CASSLRAPRGEQYF.

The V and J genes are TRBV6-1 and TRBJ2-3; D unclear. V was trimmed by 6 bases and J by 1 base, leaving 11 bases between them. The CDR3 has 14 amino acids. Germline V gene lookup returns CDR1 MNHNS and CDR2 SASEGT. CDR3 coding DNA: TGTGCCAGCAGGGCAGAATCCCGCACAGATACGCAGTATTTT. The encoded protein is CASRAESRTDTQYF.

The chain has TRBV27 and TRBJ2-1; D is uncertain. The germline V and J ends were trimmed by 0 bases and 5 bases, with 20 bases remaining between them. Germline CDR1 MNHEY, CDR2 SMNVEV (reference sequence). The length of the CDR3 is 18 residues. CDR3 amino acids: CASSLSTPGRVPHNEQFF. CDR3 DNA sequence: TGTGCCAGCAGTTTATCGACCCCTGGCCGGGTCCCCCACAATGAGCAGTTCTTC.

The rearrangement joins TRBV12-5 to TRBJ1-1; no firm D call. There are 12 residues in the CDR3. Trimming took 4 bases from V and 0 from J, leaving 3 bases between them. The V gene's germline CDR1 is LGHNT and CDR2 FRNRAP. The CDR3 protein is CASGSLNTEAFF. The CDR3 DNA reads TGTGCTAGTGGTTCTCTGAACACTGAAGCTTTCTTT.

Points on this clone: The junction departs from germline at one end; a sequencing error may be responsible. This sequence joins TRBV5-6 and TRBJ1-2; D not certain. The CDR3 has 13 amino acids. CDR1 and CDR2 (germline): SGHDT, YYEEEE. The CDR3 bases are TGTGCCAGCAGCTTGCGCCCCGGTGGCGGCTACCCCTTC. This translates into CASSLRPGGGYPF.

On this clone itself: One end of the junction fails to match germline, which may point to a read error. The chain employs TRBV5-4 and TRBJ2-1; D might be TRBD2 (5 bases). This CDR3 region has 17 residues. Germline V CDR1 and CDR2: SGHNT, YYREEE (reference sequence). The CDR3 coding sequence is TGTGTCAGCAGCTTGTACGCGCTGGGGAGCTCCTACAATGAGCAGTTCTTC. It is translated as CVSSLYALGSSYNEQFF. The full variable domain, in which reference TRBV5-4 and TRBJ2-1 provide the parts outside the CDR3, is ETGVTQSPTHLIKTRGQQVTLRCSSQSGHNTVSWYQQALGQGPQFIFQYYREEENGRGNFPPRFSGLQFPNYSSELNVNALELDDSALYLCVSSLYALGSSYNEQFFGPGTRLTVL.

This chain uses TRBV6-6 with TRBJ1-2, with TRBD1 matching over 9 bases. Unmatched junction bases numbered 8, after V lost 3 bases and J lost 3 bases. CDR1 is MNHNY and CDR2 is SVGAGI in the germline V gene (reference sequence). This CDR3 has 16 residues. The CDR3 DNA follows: TGTGCCAGCAGTTATCGAAGGGGACAGGGCGACTATGGCTACACCTTC. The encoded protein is CASSYRRGQGDYGYTF.

The CDR3 region is CASRFGGGASDTQYF. DNA of the CDR3: TGTGCCAGCCGTTTTGGAGGGGGCGCGTCAGATACGCAGTATTTT. The chain uses TRBV5-4 and TRBJ2-3, with D tentatively TRBD1 (7 bases). Germline CDR1 reads SGHNT; CDR2 reads YYREEE (reference sequence). CDR3 length: 15 amino acids. Deletions cut 7 bases from V and 4 bases from J, with 19 bases between.

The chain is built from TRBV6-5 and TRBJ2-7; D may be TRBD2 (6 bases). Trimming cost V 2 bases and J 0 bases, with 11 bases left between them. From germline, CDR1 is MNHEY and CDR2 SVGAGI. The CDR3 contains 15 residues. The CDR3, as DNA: TGTGCCAGCAGTTACCGGGGACTCTACTCCTACGAGCAGTACTTC. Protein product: CASSYRGLYSYEQYF.

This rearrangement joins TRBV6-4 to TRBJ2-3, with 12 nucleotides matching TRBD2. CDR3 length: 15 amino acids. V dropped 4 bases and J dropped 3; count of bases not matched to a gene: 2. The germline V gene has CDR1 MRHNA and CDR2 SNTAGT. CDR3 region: CASSVTSGRTDTQYF. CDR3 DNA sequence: TGTGCCAGCAGTGTCACTAGCGGGAGGACAGATACGCAGTATTTT.

The CDR3 loop reads CASSQQTLQFF. CDR3 DNA: TGCGCCAGCAGCCAACAGACTCTTCAGTTCTTC. The chain joins TRBV4-1 to TRBJ2-1; D is ambiguous. This CDR3 has 11 amino acids. The germline gives CDR1 MGHRA, CDR2 YSYEKL. The V gene lost 2 bases and the J gene lost 13 bases, with 9 bases spanning the gap.

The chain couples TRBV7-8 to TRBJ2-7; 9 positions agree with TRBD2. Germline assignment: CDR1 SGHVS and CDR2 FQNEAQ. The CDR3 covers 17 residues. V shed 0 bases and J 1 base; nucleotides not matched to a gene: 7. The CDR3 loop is CASSLADSLAGSYEQYF. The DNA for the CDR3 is TGTGCCAGCAGCTTAGCGGACAGCCTAGCGGGGTCCTACGAGCAGTACTTC.

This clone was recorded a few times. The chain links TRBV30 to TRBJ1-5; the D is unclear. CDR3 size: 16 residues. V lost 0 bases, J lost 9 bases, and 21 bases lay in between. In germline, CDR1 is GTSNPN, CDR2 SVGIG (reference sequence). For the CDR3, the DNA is TGTGCCTGGAGTGTAGTAACAGCTACACCCCCCCGGCCCCAGCATTTT. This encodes CAWSVVTATPPRPQHF.